The source of this TCR beta chain is a study of blood T cell repertoires in COVID-19. Study information: COVID-19 samples collected from the United States, Italy and Spain covered acute and convalescent phases. In each case, the material was cDNA or gDNA derived from T cells, B-cell-depleted T cells, or PBMCs.

In the original processing: Nucleated cell counts were estimated from reference gene primer amplification. The repertoire was sequenced with immunoSEQ multiplex PCR; TCRdb's copy has only in-frame clones and lacks some. The DNA gave D and trimming, while V, J and clone size come from that table. The sample holds over 30,000 clones, more than 70% seen once. The CDR3 spans 13 residues. The germline V gene has CDR1 SGHAT and CDR2 FQDESV (reference sequence). Trimming left V 3 bases short and J 10 bases short, with 15 bases between. The sequenced sample consisted of peripheral blood. The clonotype originates from a human donor in a cohort sampled during active COVID-19. This chain joins TRBV11-1 and TRBJ1-1; D is possibly TRBD1 (5 bases). The CDR3 sequence is CASSLGAGQGAFF. In DNA, the CDR3 is TGTGCCAGCAGCTTGGGCGCGGGGCAGGGAGCTTTCTTT.